This T cell receptor (beta chain) comes out of a study of cytomegalovirus exposure and HLA in healthy donors. While unrecorded immune exposures were likely, the donors were nominally healthy when sampled. PCR primers comprised 60 Vbeta and 13 Jbeta primers. Clones were sequenced by immunoSEQ multiplex PCR, and TCRdb holds only the in-frame ones, with some missing. This repertoire shows roughly 200,000 clones, roughly 79% found once; its top ten account for around 1.9%. The CDR3 is made up of 19 amino acids. Germline assignment: CDR1 SGHNT and CDR2 YENEEA. V shed 0 bases, J shed 4 bases, and the junction held 12 bases outside the gene matches.

Sequenced input: PBMCs. V gene TRBV11-3 combines with J gene TRBJ2-5, with 12 bases matching TRBD2. The TCR was taken from a man aged 30-40 years in good health and CMV-seronegative. Here the CDR3 DNA reads TGTGCCAGCAGCTTAGATGCCCTCCTAGCGGGAGGGCGGGGAGAGACCCAGTACTTC. Translated: CASSLDALLAGGRGETQYF. Full variable domain (missing parts from reference TRBV11-3 and TRBJ2-5): EAGVVQSPRYKIIEKKQPVAFWCNPISGHNTLYWYLQNLGQGPELLIRYENEEAVDDSQLPKDRFSAERLKGVDSTLKIQPAELGDSAVYLCASSLDALLAGGRGETQYFGPGTRLLVL.